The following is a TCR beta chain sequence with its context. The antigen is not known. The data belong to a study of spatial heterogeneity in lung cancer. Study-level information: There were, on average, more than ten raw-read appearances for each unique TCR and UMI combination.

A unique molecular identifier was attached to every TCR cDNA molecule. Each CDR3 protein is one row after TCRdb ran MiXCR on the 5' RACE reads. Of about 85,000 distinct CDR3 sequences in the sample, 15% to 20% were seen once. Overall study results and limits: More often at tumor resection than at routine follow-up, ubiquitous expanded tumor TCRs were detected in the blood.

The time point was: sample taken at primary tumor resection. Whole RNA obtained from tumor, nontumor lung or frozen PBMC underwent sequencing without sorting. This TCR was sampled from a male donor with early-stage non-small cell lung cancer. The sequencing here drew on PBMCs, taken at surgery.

The CDR3 sequence is CASSERGLTSGGELFF. The CDR3 DNA is TGTGCCAGCAGTGAACGGGGGCTAACCTCGGGCGGGGAGCTGTTTTTT. V gene TRBV2 combines with J gene TRBJ2-2; perhaps D is TRBD1 or TRBD2 (6 bases each). CDR3 size: 16 residues. The germline V and J ends were trimmed by 2 bases and 7 bases, with 17 bases remaining between them. The germline gives CDR1 SNHLY, CDR2 FYNNEI.